These T cell receptor beta chains were read from a single sample in a study of tumour-infiltrating T cells in Burkitt lymphoma. Only in-frame clones appear in the TCRdb table, and some are missing; sequencing was by immunoSEQ multiplex PCR. The table shows 10,000 or so clones, with about three fifths occurring only once. Sequencing was done on a sample of tumor tissue. These receptors were obtained from a human donor with diffuse large B-cell lymphoma. Both conserved end residues are part of each CDR3. The D gene is left open where the match is weak. Where a row states a size, it is once, few, many or the class of an expanded clone; other rows omit it.

D gene: .
clone size: .
V gene: TRBV4-1
J gene: TRBJ1-1
CDR3 protein: CASSLGRGNTEAFF
CDR3 DNA: TGCGCCAGCAGCCTAGGGAGAGGGAACACTGAAGCTTTCTTT

D gene: .
clone size: .
V gene: TRBV5-1
J gene: TRBJ1-1
CDR3 protein: CASSSQGFGTEAFF
CDR3 DNA: TGCGCCAGCAGTTCCCAGGGGTTCGGGACTGAAGCTTTCTTT

D gene: .
clone size: .
V gene: TRBV5-1
J gene: TRBJ1-4
CDR3 protein: CASSLNSNEKLFF
CDR3 DNA: TGCGCCAGCAGCTTGAACAGTAATGAAAAACTGTTTTTT

D gene: .
clone size: .
V gene: TRBV30
J gene: TRBJ1-1
CDR3 protein: CAWSDYGAEAFF
CDR3 DNA: TGTGCCTGGAGCGACTATGGCGCTGAAGCTTTCTTT

D gene: .
clone size: once
V gene: TRBV7-9
J gene: TRBJ1-5
CDR3 protein: CASSLGSGQPQHF
CDR3 DNA: TGTGCCAGCAGCTTAGGATCGGGGCAGCCCCAGCATTTT

D gene: .
clone size: few
V gene: TRBV28
J gene: TRBJ2-7
CDR3 protein: CASSPPGLSYEQYF
CDR3 DNA: TGTGCCAGCAGTCCTCCGGGACTCTCTTACGAGCAGTACTTC

D gene: .
clone size: once
V gene: TRBV19
J gene: TRBJ1-5
CDR3 protein: CASSIRVQPQHF
CDR3 DNA: TGTGCCAGTAGTATTCGGGTACAGCCCCAGCATTTT

D gene: .
clone size: medium-sized
V gene: TRBV5-1
J gene: TRBJ1-3
CDR3 protein: CASSLDRSYGNTIYF
CDR3 DNA: TGCGCCAGCAGCTTGGACAGAAGCTATGGAAACACCATATATTTT

D gene: .
clone size: few
V gene: TRBV6-4
J gene: TRBJ2-1
CDR3 protein: CASRPRQGGNEQFF
CDR3 DNA: TGTGCCAGCAGACCCCGGCAGGGTGGCAATGAGCAATTCTTC

D gene: .
clone size: .
V gene: TRBV19
J gene: TRBJ2-7
CDR3 protein: CASSIGRAEQYF
CDR3 DNA: TGTGCCAGTAGTATTGGGAGAGCCGAGCAGTACTTC

D gene: TRBD1
clone size: .
V gene: TRBV5-6
J gene: TRBJ1-2
CDR3 protein: CASSHGTGAMEGYTF
CDR3 DNA: TGTGCCAGCAGCCACGGGACAGGGGCGATGGAGGGCTACACCTTC

D gene: .
clone size: .
V gene: TRBV2
J gene: TRBJ2-1
CDR3 protein: CASSVAGEAEQFF
CDR3 DNA: TGTGCCAGCAGTGTAGCAGGGGAAGCTGAGCAGTTCTTC

D gene: .
clone size: .
V gene: TRBV20-1
J gene: TRBJ1-1
CDR3 protein: CSAILGPGAFF
CDR3 DNA: TGCAGTGCTATTTTGGGCCCTGGAGCTTTCTTT

D gene: TRBD2
clone size: .
V gene: TRBV5-1
J gene: TRBJ2-5
CDR3 protein: CASSSQGGWETQYF
CDR3 DNA: TGCGCCAGCAGCTCCCAGGGAGGGTGGGAGACCCAGTACTTC

D gene: .
clone size: large
V gene: TRBV7-2
J gene: TRBJ1-1
CDR3 protein: CASSLAGPGEAFF
CDR3 DNA: TGTGCCAGCAGCTTAGCTGGTCCAGGTGAAGCTTTCTTT

D gene: .
clone size: .
V gene: TRBV19
J gene: TRBJ1-5
CDR3 protein: CASSPGHTSNQPQHF
CDR3 DNA: TGTGCCAGTAGCCCCGGACACACGAGCAATCAGCCCCAGCATTTT

D gene: .
clone size: medium-sized
V gene: TRBV13
J gene: TRBJ1-4
CDR3 protein: CASSLVGGGDEKLFF
CDR3 DNA: TGTGCCAGCAGCTTAGTTGGAGGAGGGGATGAAAAACTGTTTTTT

D gene: .
clone size: .
V gene: TRBV29-1
J gene: TRBJ1-1
CDR3 protein: CSAVQGSRDTEAFF
CDR3 DNA: TGCAGCGCTGTACAAGGGTCCAGGGACACTGAAGCTTTCTTT

D gene: .
clone size: .
V gene: TRBV2
J gene: TRBJ1-3
CDR3 protein: CASSEQSLAGNTIYF
CDR3 DNA: TGTGCCAGCAGTGAACAGTCTCTGGCTGGAAACACCATATATTTT

D gene: .
clone size: .
V gene: TRBV7-2
J gene: TRBJ1-6
CDR3 protein: CASSLGRSQSPLHF
CDR3 DNA: TGTGCCAGCAGCTTGGGGAGGAGCCAGTCACCCCTCCACTTT

D gene: TRBD1
clone size: .
V gene: TRBV7-6
J gene: TRBJ1-3
CDR3 protein: CASSLTGDGRSSGNTIYF
CDR3 DNA: TGTGCCAGCAGCTTGACAGGGGATGGGCGTTCCTCTGGAAACACCATATATTTT

D gene: .
clone size: .
V gene: TRBV2
J gene: TRBJ2-7
CDR3 protein: CASTLEAGSEQYF
CDR3 DNA: TGTGCCAGCACCCTGGAGGCTGGGAGCGAGCAGTACTTC

D gene: .
clone size: few
V gene: TRBV4-1
J gene: TRBJ1-1
CDR3 protein: CASSQGRGKTEAFF
CDR3 DNA: TGCGCCAGCAGCCAAGGGAGAGGGAAGACTGAAGCTTTCTTT

D gene: .
clone size: .
V gene: TRBV7-9
J gene: TRBJ2-3
CDR3 protein: CASSLENTDTQYF
CDR3 DNA: TGTGCCAGCAGCTTAGAGAACACAGATACGCAGTATTTT

D gene: .
clone size: .
V gene: TRBV30
J gene: TRBJ1-1
CDR3 protein: CAWTFNTEAFF
CDR3 DNA: TGTGCCTGGACCTTTAACACTGAAGCTTTCTTT

D gene: .
clone size: few
V gene: TRBV5-4
J gene: TRBJ2-1
CDR3 protein: CASSSDIRAHEQFF
CDR3 DNA: TGTGCCAGCAGCTCAGACATTCGGGCCCATGAGCAGTTCTTC

D gene: .
clone size: .
V gene: TRBV2
J gene: TRBJ1-2
CDR3 protein: CASREAGFGYTF
CDR3 DNA: TGTGCCAGCAGGGAAGCGGGGTTTGGCTACACCTTC